Below are 14 T cell receptor beta chains sequenced from a single sample in a study of T cell repertoires in cytomegalovirus infection. TCRdb re-called the reads with MiXCR, one entry per CDR3 protein. The sample lists about 360,000 distinct CDR3 sequences; 18% were seen once. The sequenced material came from PBMCs. The receptor source for this set is a human donor in good health (CMV status not recorded). Some clones in this sample may be carry-over from other donors' samples.

This clonotype was counted ten times or more. This chain connects TRBV7-6 to TRBJ2-5; TRBD2 is a possible D gene (5 bases). This CDR3 is built from 16 residues. V was cut by 1 base and J by 5 bases, with 17 bases left in between. Germline V CDR1 and CDR2: SGHVS, FNYEAQ. The CDR3: CASSLVRRRPGETQYF. The CDR3 DNA reads TGTGCCAGCAGCTTAGTCCGGAGGAGGCCGGGTGAGACCCAGTACTTC.

This clonotype was detected ten times or more. The CDR3 region is CASSRGGYTEAFF. DNA for the CDR3: TGTGCCAGCAGTAGAGGGGGCTACACTGAAGCTTTCTTT. The chain carries TRBV12-3 or TRBV12-4 and TRBJ1-1; 7 bases map to TRBD1. This CDR3 is built from 13 residues. V trimming: 5 bases; J trimming: 3 bases; junction bases outside the gene matches: 3.

The DNA of the CDR3 is TGTGCCAGCAGCTACGGGATCGGGACGGTTGAAGAGACCCAGTACTTC. Protein sequence: CASSYGIGTVEETQYF. J is TRBJ2-5 and V is TRBV7-4, with D tentatively TRBD1 or TRBD2 (5 bases each). Looked up from germline, CDR1 is SGHVT and CDR2 is SQSDAQ. The CDR3 covers 16 residues. The V and J ends lost 4 bases and 3 bases respectively, with 18 bases between them.

This sequence joins TRBV5-4 and TRBJ1-3; 8 nucleotides match TRBD1. Germline values: CDR1 SGHNT, CDR2 YYREEE (reference sequence). J gave up 0 bases and V 4 bases, and 6 bases lay outside the gene matches. There are 16 residues in the CDR3. CDR3 sequence (DNA): TGTGCCAGCAGCCTAATGACAGGGGACTCTGGAAACACCATATATTTT. Translating gives CASSLMTGDSGNTIYF.

This clonotype was counted many times. The chain is built from TRBV7-2 and TRBJ2-7; 8 bases align to TRBD1. Germline V gene sequence: CDR1 SGHTA, CDR2 FQGNSA. The CDR3 contains 14 residues. Trimming at V came to 1 base and at J to 3 bases, leaving 2 bases not matched to a gene. CDR3 protein: CASSLGRGHYEQYF. CDR3 nucleotides: TGTGCCAGCAGCTTAGGCAGGGGGCACTACGAGCAGTACTTC.

This clonotype appeared a few times. The chain combines TRBV4-2 with TRBJ2-1, with D perhaps given as TRBD1 or TRBD2 (5 bases each). Trimming stripped 1 base from V and 7 bases from J, with 14 bases between. The V gene's germline CDR1 is LGHNA and CDR2 YNFKEQ. This CDR3 is built from 15 residues. CDR3 amino acids: CASSQVGRPLNEQFF. CDR3 DNA: TGTGCCAGCAGCCAAGTGGGACGGCCCTTAAATGAGCAGTTCTTC.

V and J are TRBV5-6 and TRBJ1-2; D gene ambiguous. Germline V gene sequence: CDR1 SGHDT, CDR2 YYEEEE. This CDR3 spans 16 amino acids. The V end was cut by 4 bases, the J end by 7 bases, with 23 bases between. The CDR3 loop is CASSDKFRAPVGGYTF. The CDR3 DNA reads as TGTGCCAGCAGCGATAAGTTCCGGGCCCCTGTAGGTGGCTACACCTTC.

This clonotype was seen ten or more times. The V and J genes are TRBV7-2 and TRBJ2-3, with D unclear. This CDR3 spans 12 amino acids. Trimming took off 1 base at V and 6 bases at J, with 5 bases between the two ends. The V gene's germline CDR1 is SGHTA and CDR2 FQGNSA. The CDR3 loop is CASSLVWDTQYF. The CDR3 DNA is TGTGCCAGCAGCTTAGTATGGGATACGCAGTATTTT.

Ten or more counts support this clonotype. This chain connects TRBV7-2 to TRBJ2-5, with D possibly TRBD1 on 5 matching bases. Looked up from germline, CDR1 is SGHTA and CDR2 is FQGNSA. Trimming stripped 5 bases from V and 2 bases from J, with 12 bases between. This CDR3 has 14 residues. Here the CDR3 DNA reads TGTGCCAGCAGCCCCCGTGGGGCACAAGAGACCCAGTACTTC. It translates to CASSPRGAQETQYF.

The table lists this clonotype with a few counts. This sequence joins TRBV10-3 and TRBJ1-2; D gene unclear. V was trimmed by 3 bases and J by 4 bases, leaving 12 bases between them. The CDR3 is 14 amino acids. From germline, CDR1 is ENHRY and CDR2 SYGVKD. The CDR3 loop is CAISDRRTVYGYTF. For the CDR3, the DNA is TGTGCCATCAGTGATAGACGGACGGTCTATGGCTACACCTTC.

This clonotype was observed at least ten times. This chain uses TRBV11-3 with TRBJ1-1, with D unclear. Germline V CDR1 and CDR2: SGHNT, YENEEA. Trimming left V 7 bases short and J 6 bases short, with 24 bases between. The CDR3 length is 16 residues. This CDR3 reads CASTGQRLRYGAEAFF. CDR3 bases: TGTGCCAGCACCGGGCAGCGCCTCAGGTATGGGGCTGAAGCTTTCTTT. The full variable domain, its missing parts supplied by reference TRBV11-3 and TRBJ1-1, is EAGVVQSPRYKIIEKKQPVAFWCNPISGHNTLYWYLQNLGQGPELLIRYENEEAVDDSQLPKDRFSAERLKGVDSTLKIQPAELGDSAVYLCASTGQRLRYGAEAFFGQGTRLTVV.

This clonotype was seen ten or more times. This chain links TRBV7-2 with TRBJ2-3; 11 nucleotides agree with TRBD2. CDR3 length equals 17 residues. V lost 6 bases, J lost 0 bases, and 8 bases stayed unmatched. Germline-derived CDR1 and CDR2 are SGHTA and FQGNSA. CDR3: CASRALAGASSTDTQYF. The DNA of the CDR3 is TGTGCCAGCAGGGCACTAGCGGGAGCCTCTAGCACAGATACGCAGTATTTT.

This clonotype turned up a few times. This chain joins TRBV15 and TRBJ2-1; D is perhaps TRBD2 (6 bases). CDR3 size: 15 residues. With 3 bases removed from V and 5 bases from J, the gap between germline ends came to 14 bases. Germline V gene lookup returns CDR1 LNHNV and CDR2 YYDKDF (reference sequence). CDR3 amino acids: CATSSGGGGNNEQFF. The CDR3 DNA is TGTGCCACCAGCAGTGGGGGTGGGGGGAACAATGAGCAGTTCTTC.

The chain is built from TRBV20-1 and TRBJ2-3, with unresolved D. The CDR3 covers 12 residues. Germline loops: CDR1 DFQATT, CDR2 SNEGSKA (reference sequence). V lost 5 bases, J lost 6 bases, and 12 bases lay in between. The CDR3 sequence: CSARRGRDTQYF. In DNA form, the CDR3 reads TGCAGTGCTCGCCGAGGTCGGGATACGCAGTATTTT.